These 10 T cell receptor beta chains were sequenced from one sample in a study of response to subunit inactivated influenza vaccine. TCRdb re-called the RT-PCR reads through MiXCR, storing one row per CDR3 protein. This table holds 800,000 to 1,000,000 distinct CDR3 sequences, 21% found once. The material was PBMCs from blood, obtained around 5 days after vaccination. These receptors all come from a man aged 45 to 65 who received an inactivated influenza vaccine.

The chain couples TRBV29-1 to TRBJ2-5; 10 nucleotides match TRBD1. Germline loops: CDR1 SQVTM, CDR2 ANQGSEA. The CDR3 loop spans 13 amino acids. Trimming removed 7 bases from V and 5 bases from J; junction bases left unmatched: 7. The CDR3 bases are TGCAGCGATCGACAGGGGGCGGCTGAGACCCAGTACTTC. This gives the protein CSDRQGAAETQYF.

The chain uses TRBV20-1 and TRBJ1-6; D uncertain. V lost 0 bases, J lost 12 bases, and 12 bases lay in between. This CDR3 is 13 amino acids long. Germline V gene data show CDR1 as DFQATT and CDR2 as SNEGSKA (reference sequence). The CDR3 spells CSARDQPSGPLHF. CDR3 nucleotide sequence: TGCAGTGCTAGAGACCAGCCGAGCGGACCCCTCCACTTT.

This clonotype showed up just a few times. This chain connects TRBV18 to TRBJ2-5, with D possibly matching TRBD1 (6 bases). The V end was cut by 0 bases, the J end by 4 bases, with 12 bases between. Germline V gene lookup returns CDR1 KGHSH and CDR2 LQKENI. The CDR3 spans 15 residues. CDR3 DNA: TGTGCCAGCTCACCACCGGCAGGGGAGATAGAGACCCAGTACTTC. This sequence encodes CASSPPAGEIETQYF.

In its sample, this clonotype was seen a few times. V usage is TRBV4-3 and J usage is TRBJ1-1, with D possibly being TRBD1 (5 bases). Looked up from germline, CDR1 is LGHNA and CDR2 is YSLEER. The ends were cut back, 3 bases at V and 4 bases at J, with 21 bases in the middle. The CDR3 is 17 residues long. This CDR3 reads CASSQSGRWGEVTEAFF. DNA for the CDR3: TGCGCCAGCAGCCAGTCCGGACGGTGGGGCGAAGTCACTGAAGCTTTCTTT.

V gene TRBV7-2 combines with J gene TRBJ1-5, with no clear D. Deletions cut 4 bases from V and 2 bases from J, with 9 bases between. CDR1 SGHTA and CDR2 FQGNSA come from the germline V gene. The CDR3 is made up of 14 amino acids. Written as DNA, the CDR3 is TGTGCCAGCAGCTCCCGGTCCGGCAATCAGCCCCAGCATTTT. The encoded protein is CASSSRSGNQPQHF.

This clonotype was counted between two and nine times. The chain combines TRBV5-1 with TRBJ1-1; D gene ambiguous. The CDR3 has 15 residues. V dropped 3 bases and J dropped 4 bases, with 16 bases sitting between them. Germline V gene data show CDR1 as SGHRS and CDR2 as YFSETQ. The CDR3 is CASSSTGLSPTEAFF. Here the CDR3 DNA reads TGCGCCAGCAGCTCCACGGGCCTCAGTCCCACTGAAGCTTTCTTT.

This clonotype appeared a few times. This rearrangement joins TRBV11-2 to TRBJ2-7; D call uncertain. V was shortened by 10 bases and J by 5 bases, with 12 bases between the two germline ends. Germline values: CDR1 SGHAT, CDR2 FQNNGV. This CDR3 spans 11 amino acids. This CDR3 reads CATDLTHEQYF. The DNA for the CDR3 is TGTGCCACCGACCTCACGCACGAGCAGTACTTC.

This clonotype was counted only a few times. The chain joins TRBV12-3 or TRBV12-4 to TRBJ2-1; D possibly matches TRBD1 or TRBD2 (7 bases each). This CDR3 region has 15 residues. Deletions cut 5 bases from V and 7 bases from J, with 18 bases between. This CDR3 is CASSPQGGGANEQFF. The CDR3 DNA reads TGTGCCAGCAGTCCCCAGGGGGGGGGAGCAAATGAGCAGTTCTTC.

The chain employs TRBV4-3 and TRBJ2-1; TRBD2 agrees at 12 bases. Germline V lookup: CDR1 LGHNA, CDR2 YSLEER. Trimming removed 0 bases from V and 3 bases from J; junction bases left unmatched: 9. This CDR3 is 19 amino acids long. CDR3: CASSQDWLAGGYSYNEQFF. CDR3 DNA: TGCGCCAGCAGCCAAGACTGGCTAGCGGGGGGGTACAGCTACAATGAGCAGTTCTTC.

This clonotype was picked up one time. The chain links TRBV7-9 to TRBJ2-1, with TRBD2 identical over 9 bases. This CDR3 has 16 amino acids. Germline loops: CDR1 SEHNR, CDR2 FQNEAQ (reference sequence). The junction had 7 bases not matched to a gene; V was cut back by 2 bases and J by 5 bases. Here the CDR3 DNA reads TGTGCCAGCAGCTTATTAATGCTAGCGGGAAACAATGAGCAGTTCTTC. Translating gives CASSLLMLAGNNEQFF.